Listed below are T cell receptor beta chains from one sample, sequenced in a study of response to subunit inactivated influenza vaccine. TCRdb reprocessed the RT-PCR reads with MiXCR, giving one entry per CDR3 protein. This table holds some 600,000 distinct CDR3 sequences, roughly 15% found once. This specimen consisted of PBMCs from blood, obtained less than 15 days before vaccination. Every receptor here comes from a man aged 50 to 60 who received an inactivated influenza vaccine. Each CDR3 is given without its conserved first and last residue.

v_call: TRBV7-2; j_call: TRBJ2-7; cdr3_aa: ASSLAPASGEQY
v_call: TRBV20-1; j_call: TRBJ2-1; cdr3_aa: SARDRWGSTNGEQF
v_call: TRBV10-3; j_call: TRBJ2-7; cdr3_aa: AIRGTGKVYEQY
v_call: TRBV5-1; j_call: TRBJ1-2; cdr3_aa: ASSVGTGGLDGYT
v_call: TRBV13; j_call: TRBJ2-7; cdr3_aa: ASSSRSLYEQY
v_call: TRBV4-3; j_call: TRBJ1-1; cdr3_aa: ASSQDYPGESTEAF
v_call: TRBV20-1; j_call: TRBJ1-1; cdr3_aa: SAREPGRAKSTEAF
v_call: TRBV20-1; j_call: TRBJ2-2; cdr3_aa: SARDNKITGELF
v_call: TRBV20-1; j_call: TRBJ2-7; cdr3_aa: SVRGDKAYEQY
v_call: TRBV6-2/TRBV6-3; j_call: TRBJ2-6; cdr3_aa: ASRPGGGNSGANVLT
v_call: TRBV29-1; j_call: TRBJ2-7; cdr3_aa: SVGWTGNDEQY
v_call: TRBV7-2; j_call: TRBJ2-6; cdr3_aa: ASTQTGANVLT
v_call: TRBV20-1; j_call: TRBJ2-5; cdr3_aa: SAWRGETQY
v_call: TRBV6-2/TRBV6-3; j_call: TRBJ2-5; cdr3_aa: ASSSTGSHETQY
v_call: TRBV24-1; j_call: TRBJ2-1; cdr3_aa: ATSVLTGASYNEQF
v_call: TRBV2; j_call: TRBJ2-5; cdr3_aa: ASNRRVGAKETQY
v_call: TRBV20-1; j_call: TRBJ2-3; cdr3_aa: SASTSGTDTQY
v_call: TRBV7-8; j_call: TRBJ2-7; cdr3_aa: ASSLAQAGSSYEQY
v_call: TRBV7-8; j_call: TRBJ1-2; cdr3_aa: ASSLGDRDNYGYT
v_call: TRBV10-3; j_call: TRBJ2-5; cdr3_aa: AISESRTTGYQETQY
v_call: TRBV13; j_call: TRBJ2-1; cdr3_aa: ASSPRTSGGAEQF